Described below is a single TCR beta chain sequence and its context. There is no known antigen for this receptor. Per-base qualities were not stored, and no clone one base away is much larger. Genomic DNA was isolated from the sorted cells so that the TCRbeta CDR3 region could be sequenced. The immunoSEQ Assay was used for sequencing of TCRbeta CDR3 regions. What TCRdb holds here is the immuneACCESS table cut down to in-frame rearrangements. Part of the clones is not present; checked against another copy, under half of the missing clones reflect an unresolved V gene, and the others are unexplained. This sample has over 60,000 clones in its table, and roughly 83% of those were observed once. The leading ten clones occupy around 2.1% of the sample. The source of the sample is a study of OX40 agonist ivuxolimab in advanced cancers. In terms of the full investigation: Ivuxolimab was an agonistic, fully human IgG2 monoclonal antibody directed against OX40 (CD134), a costimulatory receptor. Intravenous ivuxolimab was administered to patients every 2 weeks at six dose levels: 0.01, 0.1, 0.3, 1.5, 3 and 10 mg/kg. Among the roughly 50 dose-escalation patients, about 20 had hepatocellular carcinoma, about 15 melanoma, 9 renal cell carcinoma and 9 head and neck cancer. In the dose-escalation cohort, approximately 82% of patients were male, and the mean age was around 60 years, with a range of about 23 to 85. Patients were allowed to have had prior anti-PD-1, anti-PD-L1 or anti-CTLA-4 therapy, and approximately 40% of the dose-escalation patients had been treated with checkpoint inhibitors. Partial responses were achieved by three dose-escalation patients, of whom one had hepatocellular carcinoma and two had cutaneous melanoma. Peripheral TCRbeta sequencing was intended to test whether TCR sequence diversity was altered and clonal T-cell expansion was caused by ivuxolimab. The paper covers the monotherapy dose-escalation part of the phase I ivuxolimab trial, which included N of about 50 patients.

Patients with autoimmune disease history or receiving systemic immunosuppression were excluded from the trial. Peripheral blood for TCR sequencing was collected from all dose cohorts at baseline, on cycle 4 day 1, and on cycle 7 day 1. Samples came from an open-label, multicenter, first-in-human phase I dose-escalation trial of ivuxolimab. Adults with locally advanced or metastatic melanoma, renal cell carcinoma, hepatocellular carcinoma or head and neck squamous cell carcinoma were enrolled in the trial. Before TCR sequencing, CD4+ T cells and CD8+ T cells were sorted from peripheral blood as separate populations. Overall study results and their limits: Partial responders in the 0.1-3.0 mg/kg groups had among the lowest normalized peripheral clonal expansion, especially among CD8+ T cells. On average, CD8+ T cells showed more expanded clones than CD4+ T cells after ivuxolimab. Low levels of normalized T-cell clonal expansion were also seen in some patients who did not respond. Antigen specificity was not determined for the clonally expanded peripheral T cells. At doses of 0.1 to 3.0 mg/kg, clonal expansion of both CD4+ and CD8+ blood T cells was observed from baseline to week 6.

The TCR comes from an adult with an advanced solid tumor such as melanoma, head and neck, liver or kidney cancer. Sequencing used CD4+ or CD8+ T cells sorted from blood, obtained in a trial of the OX40 agonist ivuxolimab.

Here the CDR3 is given as CASRRAQETQYF. Here is the DNA: TGTGCCAGCAGGCGGGCCCAAGAGACCCAGTACTTC. The chain couples TRBV2 to TRBJ2-5; the D segment could be TRBD2, given 5 matching bases. The germline V gene specifies SNHLY as CDR1 and FYNNEI as CDR2. Trimming at the junction amounts to 6 bases on V and 1 base on J, and the germline ends lie 6 bases apart. Its CDR3 holds 12 amino acids, cysteine through phenylalanine. The CDR3 DNA has 36 bases and is translated from base 1.